The next 17 T cell receptor beta chains were all read from a single sample in a study of blood T cell repertoires in COVID-19. Produced via immunoSEQ multiplex PCR; TCRdb's table is partial and in-frame only. The table shows hundreds of thousands of clones, with about 86% occurring only once. The sequenced material came from PBMCs or T cells enriched from blood (not recorded which). These receptors originate from a middle-aged woman with acute COVID-19.

The rearrangement uses TRBV11-2 and TRBJ2-1; possibly TRBD2 for D (6 bases). Between the trimmed V and J ends, which lost 5 bases and 10 bases, there was a span of 12 bases. This CDR3 spans 12 amino acids. Germline values: CDR1 SGHAT, CDR2 FQNNGV. CDR3 residues: CASSLGAGEQFF. DNA for the CDR3: TGTGCCAGCAGCCTAGGTGCGGGGGAGCAGTTCTTC. Full variable domain (missing parts from reference TRBV11-2 and TRBJ2-1): EAGVAQSPRYKIIEKRQSVAFWCNPISGHATLYWYQQILGQGPKLLIQFQNNGVVDDSQLPKDRFSAERLKGVDSTLKIQPAKLEDSAVYLCASSLGAGEQFFGPGTRLTVL.

This clone was recorded once. The chain is built from TRBV11-2 and TRBJ1-3; the match to TRBD1 covers 9 bases. V was clipped by 3 bases and J by 10 bases; unmatched bases: 4. Germline CDR1 reads SGHAT; CDR2 reads FQNNGV. The CDR3 spans 13 residues. CDR3: CASSLGTGRTIYF. The CDR3, as DNA: TGTGCCAGCAGCTTGGGGACAGGGAGGACCATATATTTT.

The chain has TRBV5-1 and TRBJ2-4; unclear D gene. From germline, CDR1 is SGHRS and CDR2 YFSETQ. Trimming left V 0 bases short and J 5 bases short, with 6 bases between. The CDR3 loop spans 13 amino acids. DNA for the CDR3: TGCGCCAGCAGCTTGGACAGCCAAAACATTCAGTACTTC. Protein sequence: CASSLDSQNIQYF.

The J gene is TRBJ2-1, the V gene TRBV2; 10 bases align to TRBD2. Germline assignment: CDR1 SNHLY and CDR2 FYNNEI. This CDR3 region has 14 residues. Germline trimming cut 7 bases from V and 8 bases from J; bases unmatched to any gene: 8. The CDR3 region has the DNA TGTGCCAGCAAATCTACTAGCGGGAAACATGAGCAGTTCTTC. Translating it yields CASKSTSGKHEQFF.

V usage is TRBV18 and J usage is TRBJ1-1, with D tentatively TRBD1 (6 bases). Trimming took off 0 bases at V and 1 base at J, with 9 bases between the two ends. The CDR3 length is 15 residues. Looked up from germline, CDR1 is KGHSH and CDR2 is LQKENI. The CDR3 region is CASSPPGAQNTEAFF. The CDR3 DNA sequence: TGTGCCAGCTCACCACCGGGGGCCCAGAACACTGAAGCTTTCTTT.

This clone was picked up a small number of times. This chain uses TRBV11-2 with TRBJ1-2; TRBD1 matches at 7 bases. Germline CDR1 and CDR2: SGHAT and FQNNGV. The CDR3 is 15 residues long. V lost 1 base and J lost 4; bases outside the gene matches: 6. In nucleotides, the CDR3 is TGTGCCAGCAGCTTAGGAGTAGCAGGGGGCTATGGCTACACCTTC. Protein: CASSLGVAGGYGYTF.

J is TRBJ2-2 and V is TRBV11-2; 11 bases fit TRBD1. CDR1 is SGHAT and CDR2 is FQNNGV in the germline V gene. V shed 6 bases and J 5 bases; nucleotides not matched to a gene: 2. The CDR3 extends over 14 amino acids. DNA of the CDR3: TGTGCCAGCAGGGGGGACAGGGGGACCGGGGAGCTGTTTTTT. This gives the protein CASRGDRGTGELFF.

A few counts support this clone. This chain links TRBV7-2 with TRBJ2-3; 16 bases line up with TRBD2. CDR1 is SGHTA and CDR2 is FQGNSA in the germline V gene. The trim removed 0 bases at V and 4 bases at J, leaving 13 bases unmatched. The CDR3 consists of 21 residues. The CDR3 reads CASSLARRGGTSGRAADTQYF. The CDR3 nucleotides are TGTGCCAGCAGCTTAGCGAGGAGAGGTGGGACTAGCGGGAGGGCCGCAGATACGCAGTATTTT.

This clone was observed once. The chain has TRBV7-9 and TRBJ2-2; 11 bases align to TRBD2. This CDR3 is built from 18 residues. V lost 4 bases to trimming and J lost 5 bases; unmatched junction nucleotides: 12. Germline assignment: CDR1 SEHNR and CDR2 FQNEAQ (reference sequence). The CDR3 DNA sequence: TGTGCCAGCAGCTCACCAGGACTAGCGGGTTACCCTACCGGGGAGCTGTTTTTT. Its translation is CASSSPGLAGYPTGELFF. The full variable domain, rest sourced from reference TRBV7-9 and TRBJ2-2, is DTGVSQNPRHKITKRGQNVTFRCDPISEHNRLYWYRQTLGQGPEFLTYFQNEAQLEKSRLLSDRFSAERPKGSFSTLEIQRTEQGDSAMYLCASSSPGLAGYPTGELFFGEGSRLTVL.

This chain links TRBV11-2 with TRBJ2-5; 10 positions agree with TRBD2. V lost 1 base and J lost 6; bases outside the gene matches: 11. Germline V CDR1 and CDR2: SGHAT, FQNNGV. The CDR3 is 17 residues long. The CDR3 coding sequence is TGTGCCAGCAGCTTAGCGGGGAGCGGGAGGGCCGGAAAGACCCAGTACTTC. As protein: CASSLAGSGRAGKTQYF.

Regarding this clone: Other DNA sequences within the sample encode an identical CDR3. The chain has TRBV12-3 or TRBV12-4 and TRBJ1-2; D not resolved. The ends were cut back, 1 base at V and 2 bases at J, with 5 bases in the middle. The CDR3 loop spans 13 amino acids. The CDR3 is CASSLDRNYGYTF. CDR3 coding DNA: TGTGCCAGCAGTTTAGACAGAAACTATGGCTACACCTTC.

This clone was seen just once. Other DNA sequences in the sample encode the same CDR3. The rearrangement links TRBV24-1 to TRBJ2-2; 10 bases fit TRBD2. The germline V gene has CDR1 KGHDR and CDR2 SFDVKD. V shed 1 base and J 3 bases; nucleotides not matched to a gene: 1. The CDR3 consists of 16 residues. CDR3 in amino acids: CATSDLAGGDTGELFF. The CDR3 region has the DNA TGTGCCACCAGTGATTTAGCGGGAGGGGACACCGGGGAGCTGTTTTTT.

In this sample, this clone turned up a few times. V gene TRBV27 combines with J gene TRBJ2-1; 12 bases are a match to TRBD2. V dropped 6 bases and J dropped 5; count of bases not matched to a gene: 2. The CDR3 loop spans 14 amino acids. Germline loops: CDR1 MNHEY, CDR2 SMNVEV (reference sequence). For the CDR3, the DNA is TGTGCCAGCAGCCGGACTAGCGGGGACAATGAGCAGTTCTTC. This sequence encodes CASSRTSGDNEQFF.

The J gene is TRBJ2-7, the V gene TRBV6-1, with a possible D match to TRBD2 (6 bases). Germline-derived CDR1 and CDR2 are MNHNS and SASEGT. CDR3 length: 15 amino acids. The V end lost 0 bases, the J end lost 2 bases, and 11 bases lay between the germline ends. CDR3 residues: CASSEALAGPYEQYF. CDR3 DNA: TGTGCCAGCAGTGAAGCGCTCGCGGGGCCCTACGAGCAGTACTTC.

The gene calls are TRBV28 and TRBJ2-4; TRBD2 is a possible D gene (5 bases). Germline lookup yields CDR1 MDHEN and CDR2 SYDVKM. Deletions cut 2 bases from V and 3 bases from J, with 8 bases between. CDR3 length: 14 residues. CDR3 DNA sequence: TGTGCCAGCAGTTTAAACCGGGGCAAAAACATTCAGTACTTC. Translation: CASSLNRGKNIQYF.

This chain uses TRBV6-2 or TRBV6-3 with TRBJ2-1; D is possibly TRBD2 (6 bases). This CDR3 has 15 residues. V lost 6 bases and J 4 bases, leaving 16 bases between the germline ends. Germline CDR1 is MNHEY and CDR2 is SVGEGT. The CDR3 DNA follows: TGTGCCAGCAGCCACCAAGACCGGGGGTACAATGAGCAGTTCTTC. Translated, it gives CASSHQDRGYNEQFF.

The rearrangement links TRBV12-3 or TRBV12-4 to TRBJ1-5, with 9 positions matching TRBD1. The V segment lost 7 bases and the J segment 4 bases; nucleotides outside the gene matches: 2. The CDR3 extends over 13 amino acids. The CDR3 nucleotides read TGTGCCAGCACCGGGACAGGGAATCAGCCCCAGCATTTT. It translates to CASTGTGNQPQHF.